This T cell receptor (beta chain) originates from a study of T cells in Graves' hyperthyroidism and ophthalmopathy. The study's findings and limits: Blood samples included most of the expanded thyroid clonotypes exceeding 0.001.

Patients counted as stable if ophthalmopathy did not develop within 18 months. The source of the PBMCs was around 9 ml of fresh peripheral blood. RNA transcripts provided the source from which TCR beta CDR3 regions were amplified. Researchers ran a first-round RT-PCR on the TCR CDR3 using the HTBI primer set. TCRdb analysed the multiplex PCR reads with MiXCR anew, one entry per CDR3 protein. Of about 520,000 distinct CDR3 sequences listed, more than 20% are singletons. This clonotype was observed a handful of times. Its antigen is currently unknown. This receptor was obtained from a man aged 18 to 30 with Graves' hyperthyroidism. The sequencing sample was made of blood.

The CDR3 nucleotides are TGTGCCAGCTGGGGGGGATTCGGGGATCAGCCCCAGCATTTT. Its translation is CASWGGFGDQPQHF. V and J are TRBV2 and TRBJ1-5, with TRBD1 as a possible D gene (5 bases). The ends were cut back, 8 bases at V and 5 bases at J, with 16 bases in the middle. The germline CDR1 and CDR2 sequences are SNHLY and FYNNEI. The CDR3 loop spans 14 amino acids.